The rows below give T cell receptor beta chains drawn from one sample of a study of memory CD4+ T cells and cytomegalovirus serostatus. TCRdb's copy holds only in-frame clones and misses some; the assay was immunoSEQ multiplex PCR. The sample records 56,000 or so clones, 60% to 85% being singletons. The sequenced sample was memory CD4+ T cells from blood. The receptors originated from an adult in good health and CMV-seronegative. Some clones in this sample may be carry-over from other donors' samples. Each CDR3 is given without its conserved first and last residue.

TRBV7-2	TRBJ2-3	ASKKEGLVSDTQY
TRBV5-8	TRBJ1-2	ASSYRGNYGYT
TRBV29-1	TRBJ2-5	SVPGRWYQETQY
TRBV6-5	TRBJ2-7	ASSSRTGTYEQY
TRBV10-1	TRBJ2-2	ASSDYAGTGELF
TRBV5-1	TRBJ1-1	ASSLEGPGMNTEAF
TRBV18	TRBJ2-7	ASSPQASGQRAYEQY
TRBV28	TRBJ1-1	ASSSGQGGTEAF
TRBV19	TRBJ1-2	ASSRGQMLYGYT
TRBV18	TRBJ1-4	ASSLLGRGAREKLF
TRBV28	TRBJ1-1	ASTGMVNTEAF
TRBV30	TRBJ1-2	AWSWARLMGYT